This T cell receptor (beta chain) was captured in a study of early stage breast cancer tumors (dated by TCRdb to between 2016 and 2019). As for the study more broadly: Of the 15 to 20 invasive breast tumors, about a dozen were found to be estrogen receptor-positive, progesterone receptor-positive and HER2-negative. The average read coverage per sample was around 9.1-fold. Of the approximately twelve ER+/PR+/HER2- tumors, eight were classified as invasive ductal carcinomas and four as invasive lobular carcinomas. Across all samples, 2,500,000 or so templates representing roughly 1 million unique clonotypes were detected. Points the paper makes about the study in general: Repertoires from blood resembled normal breast more closely than tumor, and using blood as a reference for each tissue separated tumor from normal in 14 of 16 patients. Because the cohort was small, analysis by tumor subtype was not possible. Chain pairing and functional markers such as CD4, CD8 and FOXP3 were missed by bulk genomic DNA sequencing of unsorted cells. Roughly 2.7-fold higher T cell density and higher clonality were observed in tumors than in adjacent normal breast tissue. Enriched TCRB sequences shared across patients were mostly commonly generated sequences, unlikely to play an important role in the tumor microenvironment.

V is shortened by 10 bases, J by 6 bases, and the region joining them spans 19 bases. According to the germline V gene (reference sequence), CDR1 reads LNHDA and CDR2 reads SQIVND. The CDR3 numbers 14 residues from cysteine through phenylalanine. Only CDR3 DNA is held: 42 bases, read in frame from base 1. The study profiled bulk TCR beta-chain repertoires in matched peripheral blood, tumor and adjacent normal breast tissue taken from over 15 patients with early-stage breast cancer. Before surgery, about 5-11 mL of whole blood was collected into EDTA tubes and then processed within 2 hours. Peripheral blood mononuclear cells were isolated by Ficoll-Paque centrifugation in SepMate-50 tubes. PBMCs were cryopreserved in aliquots of roughly 1.9 to 4 million cells in approximately 90% FBS with about 10% DMSO and kept in liquid nitrogen. Genomic DNA was extracted with the Qiagen AllPrep DNA/RNA Mini kit.

Each sample was amplified as two independent genomic DNA replicates: approximately 550 ng for blood and about 1.4 ug for tumor or normal breast. TCRB sequencing of genomic DNA was carried out with the ImmunoSeq Intro kit according to the manufacturer's instructions. The multiplex PCR ran for 30 to 35 cycles using proprietary primers and spike-in control sequences for absolute quantification. An 87-bp fragment spanning the CDR3 and flanking V and J genes was sequenced with single-end 150-bp reads. Each lane of an Illumina MiSeq using version 3.0 chemistry carried seven multiplexed samples, with two replicates per sample. Turning to the authors' computational methods: The vendor's proprietary pipeline processed the raw data and merged both replicates into a single result for each sample. A clonotype was defined as productive rearrangements that share the same V-gene family, CDR3 amino acid sequence and J-gene segment. Clonality was calculated as 1 minus the normalized Shannon entropy (Pielou evenness) of TCRB abundances. To estimate T cell density, the total number of templates was divided by the input cell count, which was inferred from how much DNA went in. Recon with default parameters was used to estimate total repertoire diversity and clonality. A clonotype counted as tumor-enriched if its abundance in tumor exceeded 0.1% and was at least 32-fold higher than its abundance in normal breast. Drawn from immuneACCESS, this table holds only the in-frame rearrangements with V and J called that TCRdb kept. Clones are partly lost; checked studies trace under half to an unresolved V gene and leave the rest unexplained. That table is the source of V, J and clone size, and D and trimming were worked out from the DNA. Within this sample are 39,000 or so clones, with about two thirds of them counted one time only. The ten largest clones take up roughly 7.9% of the sample.

Note on this clone: Its recognized antigen is unknown. Within one base of it there is no much larger clone, and no base qualities were kept.

The specimen sequenced was blood. The source is a person between 45 and 65 years old with breast cancer. The rearranged chain carries TRBV19 and TRBJ2-1; the D gene is perhaps TRBD1, on 5 matching bases. CDR3 region: CATLWTTWGNEQFF. The nucleotide sequence reads as follows: TGTGCCACCCTTTGGACAACGTGGGGCAATGAGCAGTTCTTC.